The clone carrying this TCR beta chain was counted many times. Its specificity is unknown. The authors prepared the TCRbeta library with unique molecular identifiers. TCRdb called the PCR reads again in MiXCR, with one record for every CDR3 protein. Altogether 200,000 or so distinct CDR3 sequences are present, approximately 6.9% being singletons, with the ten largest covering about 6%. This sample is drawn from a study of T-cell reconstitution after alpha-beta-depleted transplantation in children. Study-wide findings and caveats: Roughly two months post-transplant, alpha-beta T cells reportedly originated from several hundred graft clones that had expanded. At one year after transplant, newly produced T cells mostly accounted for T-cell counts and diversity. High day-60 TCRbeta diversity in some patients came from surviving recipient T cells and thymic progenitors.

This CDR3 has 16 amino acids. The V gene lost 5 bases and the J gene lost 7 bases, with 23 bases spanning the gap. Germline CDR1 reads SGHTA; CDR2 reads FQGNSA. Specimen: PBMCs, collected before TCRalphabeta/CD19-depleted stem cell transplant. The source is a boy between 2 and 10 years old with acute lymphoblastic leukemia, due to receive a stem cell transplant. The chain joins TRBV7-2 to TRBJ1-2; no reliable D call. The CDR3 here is CASSRPGWGSPGGYTF. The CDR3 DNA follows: TGTGCCAGCAGCCGACCGGGGTGGGGTTCCCCAGGTGGCTACACCTTC.